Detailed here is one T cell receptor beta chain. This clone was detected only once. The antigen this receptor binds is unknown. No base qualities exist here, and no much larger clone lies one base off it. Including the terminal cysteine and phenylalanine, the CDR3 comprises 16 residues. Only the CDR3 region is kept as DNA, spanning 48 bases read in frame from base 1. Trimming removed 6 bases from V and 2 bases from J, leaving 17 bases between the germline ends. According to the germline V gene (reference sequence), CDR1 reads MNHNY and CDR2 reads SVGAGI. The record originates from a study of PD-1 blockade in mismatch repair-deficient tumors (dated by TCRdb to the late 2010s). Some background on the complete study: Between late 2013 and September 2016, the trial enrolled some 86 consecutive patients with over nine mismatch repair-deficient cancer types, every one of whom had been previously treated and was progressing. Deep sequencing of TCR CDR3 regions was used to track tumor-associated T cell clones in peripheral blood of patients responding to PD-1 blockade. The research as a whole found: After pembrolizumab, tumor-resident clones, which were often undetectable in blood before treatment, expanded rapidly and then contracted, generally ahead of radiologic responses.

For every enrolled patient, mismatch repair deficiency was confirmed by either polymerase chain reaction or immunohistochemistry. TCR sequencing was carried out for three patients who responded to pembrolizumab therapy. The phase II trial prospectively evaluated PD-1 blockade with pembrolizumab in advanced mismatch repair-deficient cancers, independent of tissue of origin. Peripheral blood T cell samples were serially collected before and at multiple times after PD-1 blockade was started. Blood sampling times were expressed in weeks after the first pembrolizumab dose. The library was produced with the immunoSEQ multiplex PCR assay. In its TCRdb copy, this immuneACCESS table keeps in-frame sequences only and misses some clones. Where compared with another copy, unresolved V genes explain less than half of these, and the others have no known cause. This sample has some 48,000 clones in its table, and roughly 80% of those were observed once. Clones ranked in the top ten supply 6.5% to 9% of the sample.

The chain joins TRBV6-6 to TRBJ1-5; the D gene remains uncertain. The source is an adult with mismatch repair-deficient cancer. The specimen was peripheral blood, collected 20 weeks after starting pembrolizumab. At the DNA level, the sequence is TGTGCCAGCAGGGGCCGGGCCCTCGGTGGCAATCAGCCCCAGCATTTT. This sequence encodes CASRGRALGGNQPQHF.